The 25 T cell receptor beta chains given below trace back to one sample, sequenced in a study of spatial heterogeneity in lung cancer. TCRdb itself ran the 5' RACE reads through MiXCR, one entry per CDR3 protein. The repertoire includes 20,000 or so distinct CDR3 sequences, about 9% of them detected once, and 36% sits in the top ten. Time point denoted: blood at routine non-recurrence follow-up after resection. Sequenced material: PBMCs, taken at follow-up. These receptors were collected from a female donor with early-stage non-small cell lung cancer.

This sequence joins TRBV6-5 and TRBJ2-5, with 8 bases lining up with TRBD2. The J segment lost 5 bases and the V segment lost 2 bases, leaving 4 bases of the junction unmatched. The CDR3 sequence is 14 residues long. Germline assignment: CDR1 MNHEY and CDR2 SVGAGI. CDR3 sequence: CASSYRTSQETQYF. The CDR3 DNA follows: TGTGCCAGCAGTTACCGGACTAGCCAGGAGACCCAGTACTTC.

Here the CDR3 reads CASSLLSPNYGYTF. The CDR3 bases are TGTGCCAGCAGCTTATTGTCACCGAACTATGGCTACACCTTC. V is TRBV7-2 and J is TRBJ1-2; D is ambiguous. Looked up from germline, CDR1 is SGHTA and CDR2 is FQGNSA. Trimming pared 2 bases from V and 2 bases from J, leaving 9 bases between. This CDR3 comprises 14 residues.

This clonotype was seen just once. The V and J genes are TRBV10-3 and TRBJ2-3; TRBD2 agrees at 8 bases. This CDR3 contains 16 residues. Germline V CDR1 and CDR2: ENHRY, SYGVKD. Trimming took 3 bases from V and 5 from J; bases not matched to a gene: 10. The chain's CDR3 is CAISDPTSGGGDTQYF. The CDR3 coding sequence is TGTGCCATCAGTGACCCCACTAGCGGTGGGGGAGATACGCAGTATTTT.

This clonotype showed up many times. The chain links TRBV30 to TRBJ1-1; D is uncertain. Trimming left V 5 bases short and J 4 bases short, with 14 bases between. The germline V gene has CDR1 GTSNPN and CDR2 SVGIG (reference sequence). The CDR3 is 13 residues long. CDR3 sequence: CAWHDYLSTEAFF. The CDR3 DNA reads as TGTGCCTGGCACGATTACTTGTCCACTGAAGCTTTCTTT.

The sample holds many counts of this clonotype. Here the CDR3 DNA reads TGTGCCAGCAGCCAGCGAGCGGGAACAGATACGCAGTATTTT. Protein: CASSQRAGTDTQYF. The chain recombines TRBV3-1 with TRBJ2-3, with 7 bases aligning to TRBD2. V lost 3 bases to trimming and J lost 3 bases; unmatched junction nucleotides: 3. In germline, CDR1 is LGHDT, CDR2 YNNKEL (reference sequence). CDR3 length: 14 amino acids.

There are a few counts of this clonotype. The rearrangement uses TRBV5-5 and TRBJ2-5; 13 positions agree with TRBD2. CDR1 and CDR2 from the germline V gene are SGHKS and YYEKEE (reference sequence). This CDR3 spans 22 amino acids. V gave up 2 bases and J gave up 5 bases; unmatched junction bases: 24. The CDR3 loop reads CASSFPSLGIVIGLAGVETQYF. In nucleotides, the CDR3 is TGTGCCAGCAGCTTCCCGTCGTTGGGGATAGTTATCGGACTAGCGGGAGTTGAGACCCAGTACTTC.

This clonotype occurred many times. The V and J genes are TRBV5-6 and TRBJ1-1; 8 bases match TRBD1. This CDR3 region has 14 residues. The V segment lost 4 bases and the J segment 3 bases; nucleotides outside the gene matches: 5. Germline CDR1 and CDR2: SGHDT and YYEEEE. The CDR3 loop is CASSRAGGHTEAFF. The CDR3 bases are TGTGCCAGCAGCCGAGCAGGGGGCCACACTGAAGCTTTCTTT.

In this sample, this clonotype turned up many times. V gene TRBV6-6 combines with J gene TRBJ1-1; 9 nucleotides align to TRBD1. CDR3 length: 13 amino acids. V shed 9 bases and J 5 bases; nucleotides not matched to a gene: 7. Germline CDR1 and CDR2: MNHNY and SVGAGI (reference sequence). Here the CDR3 reads CASRTGAGTEAFF. CDR3 coding DNA: TGTGCCAGTAGGACAGGGGCGGGAACTGAAGCTTTCTTT.

This clonotype was observed many times. The chain recombines TRBV14 with TRBJ2-7, with 8 bases identical to TRBD1. The CDR3 loop spans 16 amino acids. The V gene's germline CDR1 is SGHDN and CDR2 FVKESK. Trimming cost V 4 bases and J 3 bases; bases outside gene matches: 11. The CDR3 spells CASSRGTGHYVYEQYF. CDR3 DNA: TGTGCCAGCAGCCGCGGGACAGGCCATTACGTCTACGAGCAGTACTTC.

This clonotype was counted at least ten times. This chain links TRBV18 with TRBJ1-1; maybe TRBD1 (5 bases). Germline lookup yields CDR1 KGHSH and CDR2 LQKENI. The ends were cut back, 2 bases at V and 1 base at J, with 8 bases in the middle. CDR3 length equals 14 residues. CDR3: CASSPGRENTEAFF. The DNA for the CDR3 is TGTGCCAGCTCACCAGGCAGGGAGAACACTGAAGCTTTCTTT.

This clonotype has at least ten counts. V and J are TRBV19 and TRBJ2-3; perhaps TRBD1 as D (6 bases). V lost 4 bases and J lost 3, with 11 bases in between. The CDR3 totals 14 residues. The V gene's germline CDR1 is LNHDA and CDR2 SQIVND (reference sequence). The CDR3 loop is CASSTPGQTDTQYF. CDR3 DNA sequence: TGTGCCAGTAGTACCCCAGGACAGACAGATACGCAGTATTTT.

At least ten counts were recorded for this clonotype. The chain is built from TRBV6-6 and TRBJ1-3, with D unresolved. Germline V gives CDR1 MNHNY, CDR2 SVGAGI (reference sequence). The CDR3 is made up of 16 amino acids. Trimming removed 5 bases at V and 0 bases at J, with 14 bases between. This CDR3 reads CASSQRPPLSGNTIYF. The CDR3 nucleotides are TGTGCCAGCAGTCAAAGACCGCCCCTCTCTGGAAACACCATATATTTT.

This clonotype was observed many times. The chain carries TRBV10-2 and TRBJ2-5; 7 nucleotides agree with TRBD2. The junction had 6 bases not matched to a gene; V was cut back by 7 bases and J by 4 bases. Germline loops: CDR1 WSHSY, CDR2 SAAADI. This CDR3 is 13 amino acids long. The DNA of the CDR3 is TGCGCCAGCACCCCGCGGGAGAGAGAGACCCAGTACTTC. Its protein product is CASTPRERETQYF.

This clonotype was picked up many times. The chain couples TRBV7-9 to TRBJ2-5; the match to TRBD2 covers 8 bases. The V gene end was trimmed by 5 bases and the J gene end by 3 bases; junction bases not matched to a gene: 5. This CDR3 is built from 14 residues. Per the germline V gene, CDR1 is SEHNR and CDR2 is FQNEAQ (reference sequence). This CDR3 is CASSLGLGKETQYF. CDR3 bases: TGTGCCAGCAGCCTGGGACTAGGCAAAGAGACCCAGTACTTC.

This clonotype occurred many times. The chain has TRBV30 and TRBJ1-3, with TRBD1 matching 7 bases. Germline-derived CDR1 and CDR2 are GTSNPN and SVGIG (reference sequence). CDR3 length: 14 residues. The V and J ends lost 0 bases and 9 bases, in that order; junction bases with no gene match: 8. The CDR3, as DNA: TGTGCCTGGAGTGTACCCCAGGGGGTCCGCACCATATATTTT. It translates to CAWSVPQGVRTIYF. Supplemented by reference TRBV30 and TRBJ1-3, the full variable domain reads SQTIHQWPATLVQPVGSPLSLECTVEGTSNPNLYWYRQAAGRGLQLLFYSVGIGQISSEVPQNLSASRPQDRQFILSSKKLLLSDSGFYLCAWSVPQGVRTIYFGEGSWLTVV.

This clonotype was counted ten times or more. The chain uses TRBV7-2 and TRBJ1-1; D perhaps matches TRBD1 (6 bases). The V and J ends lost 3 bases and 0 bases respectively, with 8 bases between them. The germline V gene has CDR1 SGHTA and CDR2 FQGNSA. The CDR3 is 14 amino acids. CDR3 loop: CASSLTGLNTEAFF. The CDR3 DNA reads as TGTGCCAGCAGCTTGACAGGTTTGAACACTGAAGCTTTCTTT.

This clonotype was detected ten times or more. The genes are TRBV9 and TRBJ1-1; TRBD1 matches at 7 bases. V lost 3 bases to trimming and J lost 2 bases; unmatched junction nucleotides: 7. CDR3 length: 15 residues. Per the germline V gene, CDR1 is SGDLS and CDR2 is YYNGEE. The CDR3: CASSGSQGYNTEAFF. The CDR3, as DNA: TGTGCCAGCAGCGGATCACAGGGGTACAACACTGAAGCTTTCTTT.

This clonotype was picked up many times. This sequence joins TRBV5-4 and TRBJ2-1; tentatively, D is TRBD1 (5 bases). Per the germline V gene, CDR1 is SGHNT and CDR2 is YYREEE (reference sequence). The germline V and J ends were trimmed by 4 bases and 5 bases, with 16 bases remaining between them. The CDR3 length is 15 residues. The CDR3 DNA reads TGTGCCAGCAGCCGTGACAGCCGCACCAACAATGAGCAGTTCTTC. The encoded protein is CASSRDSRTNNEQFF.

This clonotype has a count of ten or more. The rearrangement uses TRBV30 and TRBJ2-1; D uncertain. The germline gives CDR1 GTSNPN, CDR2 SVGIG (reference sequence). V gave up 0 bases and J gave up 7 bases, with 7 bases separating them. The CDR3 is 12 residues long. The DNA for the CDR3 is TGTGCCTGGAGTGTAATGGGGAATGAGCAGTTCTTC. Translating gives CAWSVMGNEQFF.

The sample holds many counts of this clonotype. This sequence joins TRBV7-9 and TRBJ2-7; no clear D gene. The CDR3 has 12 residues. The germline CDR1 and CDR2 sequences are SEHNR and FQNEAQ (reference sequence). Trimming removed 0 bases from V and 6 bases from J, with 6 bases in between. This CDR3 is CASSLAESEQYF. The CDR3 DNA reads as TGTGCCAGCAGCTTAGCGGAATCCGAGCAGTACTTC. Based on the CDR3 plus reference TRBV7-9 and TRBJ2-7, the full variable domain is DTGVSQNPRHKITKRGQNVTFRCDPISEHNRLYWYRQTLGQGPEFLTYFQNEAQLEKSRLLSDRFSAERPKGSFSTLEIQRTEQGDSAMYLCASSLAESEQYFGPGTRLTVT.

This clonotype was seen many times. CDR3 loop: CAWNYGTPGGAFF. The CDR3 bases are TGTGCCTGGAATTACGGGACACCCGGTGGAGCTTTCTTT. This sequence joins TRBV30 and TRBJ1-1, with D perhaps TRBD1 (6 bases). The V gene's germline CDR1 is GTSNPN and CDR2 SVGIG (reference sequence). This CDR3 has 13 amino acids. V was cut by 4 bases and J by 10 bases, with 19 bases left in between. Looking up the rest from reference TRBV30 and TRBJ1-1 gives the full variable domain: SQTIHQWPATLVQPVGSPLSLECTVEGTSNPNLYWYRQAAGRGLQLLFYSVGIGQISSEVPQNLSASRPQDRQFILSSKKLLLSDSGFYLCAWNYGTPGGAFFGQGTRLTVV.

The table lists this clonotype with many counts. The chain combines TRBV30 with TRBJ2-7; weak D call: TRBD2 (6 bases). The CDR3 is 16 residues long. CDR1 is GTSNPN, CDR2 SVGIG, per germline (reference sequence). V was clipped by 3 bases and J by 3 bases, with 21 bases between them. Written as DNA, the CDR3 is TGTGCCTGGAGCGGCCTGGGGCGGTCGCGGGGCTACGAGCAGTACTTC. Protein sequence: CAWSGLGRSRGYEQYF.

This clonotype was detected many times. CDR3: CASTFSGAADTQYF. In DNA form, the CDR3 reads TGTGCCAGTACTTTCAGCGGAGCGGCAGATACGCAGTATTTT. The chain uses TRBV19 and TRBJ2-3, with D perhaps matching TRBD2 (5 bases). The CDR3 runs to 14 residues. Trimming stripped 7 bases from V and 4 bases from J, with 15 bases between. CDR1 is LNHDA and CDR2 is SQIVND in the germline V gene (reference sequence).

This clonotype was counted many times. The chain joins TRBV20-1 to TRBJ2-3; 11 nucleotides match TRBD2. Germline CDR1 and CDR2: DFQATT and SNEGSKA (reference sequence). The trim removed 0 bases at V and 0 bases at J, leaving 2 bases unmatched. The CDR3 runs 16 residues. In DNA, the CDR3 is TGCAGTGCTAGAGAGGCTAGCGGGAGGAGCACAGATACGCAGTATTTT. It specifies CSAREASGRSTDTQYF.

This clonotype was detected ten times or more. This chain links TRBV29-1 with TRBJ1-5, with D possibly matching TRBD1 (6 bases). From germline, CDR1 is SQVTM and CDR2 ANQGSEA. The CDR3 contains 15 residues. V lost 6 bases, J lost 4 bases, and 19 bases lay in between. The CDR3 here is CSVAGTGAGNQPQHF. The DNA of the CDR3 is TGCAGCGTAGCAGGGACGGGGGCTGGAAATCAGCCCCAGCATTTT.